This T cell receptor beta chain was recovered during a study of OX40 agonist ivuxolimab in advanced cancers. Study-level background: Under the entry rules, prior anti-PD-1, anti-PD-L1 or anti-CTLA-4 therapy was allowed, and approximately 40% had some.

Anyone with autoimmune disease history or systemic immunosuppression was excluded. The investigators sampled blood at baseline, at cycle 4 day 1, and at cycle 7 day 1. V lost 6 bases, J lost 3 bases, and 4 bases stayed unmatched. This CDR3 has 13 amino acids. Germline CDR1 reads MDHEN; CDR2 reads SYDVKM. Using immunoSEQ multiplex PCR, the repertoire was profiled, and TCRdb retains in-frame clones only, with some absent. The table has 60,000 to 75,000 clones, 94% seen once. This chain uses TRBV28 with TRBJ1-2; 7 bases map to TRBD1. Specimen: CD4+ or CD8+ T cells sorted from blood, collected in a trial of the OX40 agonist ivuxolimab. This TCR came from an adult with an advanced solid tumor such as melanoma, head and neck, liver or kidney cancer. The CDR3 sequence: CASRRQGDYGYTF. DNA of the CDR3: TGTGCCAGCAGAAGACAGGGTGACTATGGCTACACCTTC.